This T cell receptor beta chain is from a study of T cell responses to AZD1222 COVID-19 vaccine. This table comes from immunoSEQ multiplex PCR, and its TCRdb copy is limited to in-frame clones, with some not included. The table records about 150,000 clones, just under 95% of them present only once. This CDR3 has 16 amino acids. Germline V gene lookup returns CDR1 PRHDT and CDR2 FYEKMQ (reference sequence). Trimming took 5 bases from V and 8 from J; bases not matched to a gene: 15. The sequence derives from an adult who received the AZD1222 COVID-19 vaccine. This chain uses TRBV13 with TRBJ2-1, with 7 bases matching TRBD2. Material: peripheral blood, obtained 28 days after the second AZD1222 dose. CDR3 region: CASSRGGSVRLDEQFF. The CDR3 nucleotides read TGTGCCAGCAGCCGGGGAGGGTCCGTTCGCCTCGATGAGCAGTTCTTC.